Listed below are T cell receptor beta chains from one sample, sequenced in a study of molecular identifiers for immune sequencing clone quantification. TCRdb passed the PCR reads through MiXCR, listing each CDR3 protein once. Found here are about half a million distinct CDR3 sequences, 20% to 25% of them singletons; the top ten hold about 0.8%. Sequenced sample: naive CD8+ T cells from blood, with Jurkat cell RNA spiked in. These TCRs come from a human donor in good health. Some libraries in this study had Jurkat cell RNA spiked in. The conserved cysteine and the conserved F or W are not part of the CDR3 here.

v_call: TRBV19
j_call: TRBJ2-1
cdr3_aa: ASSVDFSSYNEQF

v_call: TRBV10-1
j_call: TRBJ1-1
cdr3_aa: ASSESGIKNTEAF

v_call: TRBV29-1
j_call: TRBJ2-2
cdr3_aa: SVDFGSRSTGELF

v_call: TRBV4-1
j_call: TRBJ2-3
cdr3_aa: ASSQETGGDTQY

v_call: TRBV7-9
j_call: TRBJ2-1
cdr3_aa: ASSFSGRTYEQF

v_call: TRBV7-9
j_call: TRBJ1-2
cdr3_aa: ASSLSGARGQDGYT

v_call: TRBV10-3
j_call: TRBJ2-1
cdr3_aa: AISDPPGGRDEQF

v_call: TRBV9
j_call: TRBJ1-6
cdr3_aa: ASSANPVEGGNSPLH

v_call: TRBV29-1
j_call: TRBJ2-5
cdr3_aa: SVEAQDRVYQETQY

v_call: TRBV6-2/TRBV6-3
j_call: TRBJ2-1
cdr3_aa: ASSYSAGGSEQF

v_call: TRBV7-2
j_call: TRBJ2-3
cdr3_aa: ASSLQGATADTQY

v_call: TRBV28
j_call: TRBJ1-5
cdr3_aa: ASRQRGGLSRQPQH

v_call: TRBV7-9
j_call: TRBJ2-3
cdr3_aa: ASSSGTSSITDTQY

v_call: TRBV7-9
j_call: TRBJ1-1
cdr3_aa: ASSFGPSGNTEAF

v_call: TRBV7-9
j_call: TRBJ2-1
cdr3_aa: ASSDRDSYNEQF

v_call: TRBV5-1
j_call: TRBJ2-1
cdr3_aa: ASSFTSGSPNEQF

v_call: TRBV28
j_call: TRBJ1-4
cdr3_aa: ASITGGGLEKLF

v_call: TRBV4-3
j_call: TRBJ2-3
cdr3_aa: ASSQEPGAGDTQY

v_call: TRBV6-6
j_call: TRBJ2-1
cdr3_aa: ASSYPGGYNEQF

v_call: TRBV30
j_call: TRBJ2-7
cdr3_aa: AWTSGTYEQY

v_call: TRBV27
j_call: TRBJ2-7
cdr3_aa: ASSLNRQVYEQY

v_call: TRBV20-1
j_call: TRBJ2-2
cdr3_aa: SARDGRKDTGELF

v_call: TRBV7-9
j_call: TRBJ2-1
cdr3_aa: ASSFPGGVDNEQF

v_call: TRBV30
j_call: TRBJ1-2
cdr3_aa: AWSAKKGTDSYGYT